Listed below are T cell receptor beta chains from one sample, sequenced in a study of T-cell memory formation after mild COVID-19. One entry per CDR3 protein results from TCRdb running MiXCR on the 5' RACE reads. Among 250,000 to 350,000 distinct CDR3 sequences listed, around 19% were seen once. The specimen was PBMCs or a T cell subset sorted from them (not recorded which). The receptors stem from a man aged 18 to 29 who had mild COVID-19 (a few samples of this study predate the infection). Cell type and time point are not known. CDR3s leave out the opening cysteine and the closing phenylalanine or tryptophan. Where a row states a size, it is once, few, many or the class of an expanded clone; other rows omit it.

abundance	v_gene	CDR3aa
.	TRBV6-5	ATQPDTSTGELF
many	TRBV12-3/TRBV12-4	ASSFDGGENIQY
.	TRBV9	ASSRQGVVTEAF
.	TRBV5-5	ASSPSELNTEAF
few	TRBV20-1	SAQVGGPKNIQY
.	TRBV12-3/TRBV12-4	ASSFRQPGELF
few	TRBV6-6	ASSLTGTSYNEQF
.	TRBV29-1	SVQQRRGHGYT
.	TRBV6-5	ASSRRDGWNEQF
.	TRBV5-6	ASSYYPWGSGGITDTQY
many	TRBV20-1	SARVQGRFNQPQH
.	TRBV24-1	ATSDLGVHEQF
few	TRBV7-9	ASSLYQQGTGNTIY
few	TRBV6-5	ASSYSGLAGSPQETQY
few	TRBV27	ASAPGVRTEAF
.	TRBV21-1	ASSKAQSGLVVETEAF
many	TRBV4-3	ASRPDSSNTGELF
many	TRBV29-1	SASQGANSPLH
.	TRBV5-1	ASSLRTSGALSYNEQF
few	TRBV12-3/TRBV12-4	ASSSGQGTVTGELF
few	TRBV12-3/TRBV12-4	ASSPPGPLRYEQY
few	TRBV4-2	ASTREGQWYTEAF
.	TRBV27	ASSMLPGGAYGYT
few	TRBV6-5	ASSYDSGGYGYT
few	TRBV29-1	SVGSGNYGYT
.	TRBV5-4	ASSPDASTDTQY
.	TRBV5-1	ASSNPSGGAGEQF
few	TRBV30	AWDRGINQPQH
.	TRBV12-3/TRBV12-4	ASSLAYSPLH
once	TRBV2	ASKSANEKLF
.	TRBV20-1	SARGPGQSLYSNQPQH
.	TRBV20-1	SARDQGTEAF